The 13 T cell receptor beta chains given below trace back to one sample, sequenced in a study of vaccination and CD4 T cells after COVID-19. The Oncomine TCR Beta short-read assay generated sequence data from the DNA of cultured CD4+ T cells. TCRdb independently ran MiXCR on the PCR reads; one entry per CDR3 protein. This sample yields some 20,000 distinct CDR3 sequences, of which approximately 40% are seen a single time; roughly 2.9% belongs to the top ten. Noted treatment: roughly 11-day PBMC culture with coronavirus spike peptide pools or control peptides (ViraFEST assay). These receptors lack a known antigen. Sequencing used CD4+ T cells from blood, cultured in vitro, obtained after SARS-CoV-2 vaccination. The receptors stem from a human donor who had recovered from COVID-19.

The chain uses TRBV7-2 and TRBJ1-5, with D perhaps matching TRBD1 (5 bases). CDR1 SGHTA and CDR2 FQGNSA come from the germline V gene. This CDR3 has 15 amino acids. V was shortened by 1 base and J by 1 base, with 8 bases between the two germline ends. The CDR3 nucleotides are TGTGCCAGCAGCTTAGGACAGACAAGCAATCAGCCCCAGCATTTT. Protein: CASSLGQTSNQPQHF.

The gene calls are TRBV6-1 and TRBJ2-5; TRBD2 agrees at 8 bases. The V and J ends lost 11 bases and 5 bases, in that order; junction bases with no gene match: 4. Germline V gene data show CDR1 as MNHNS and CDR2 as SASEGT. The CDR3 length is 11 residues. The CDR3 coding sequence is TGTGCCTGTAGCGGGAAGGAGACCCAGTACTTC. Residues: CACSGKETQYF.

The CDR3: CASSLDRRTDTQYF. DNA of the CDR3: TGTGCCAGCAGCCTCGACAGGCGCACAGATACGCAGTATTTT. This chain uses TRBV5-4 with TRBJ2-3, with D perhaps TRBD1 (6 bases). V lost 4 bases and J lost 1, with 10 bases in between. Germline CDR1 SGHNT, CDR2 YYREEE (reference sequence). The CDR3 is made up of 14 amino acids.

The chain employs TRBV19 and TRBJ2-3; 8 bases line up with TRBD1. The CDR3 sequence is 16 residues long. From germline, CDR1 is LNHDA and CDR2 SQIVND (reference sequence). The V segment lost 3 bases and the J segment 6 bases; nucleotides outside the gene matches: 11. This CDR3 is CASSIQNRQGRDTQYF. In DNA, the CDR3 is TGTGCCAGTAGTATTCAGAACCGACAGGGGAGGGATACGCAGTATTTT. The variable domain in full, completed from reference TRBV19 and TRBJ2-3, reads DGGITQSPKYLFRKEGQNVTLSCEQNLNHDAMYWYRQDPGQGLRLIYYSQIVNDFQKGDIAEGYSVSREKKESFPLTVTSAQKNPTAFYLCASSIQNRQGRDTQYFGPGTRLTVL.

This clonotype was observed a handful of times. The CDR3 loop reads CASSLDPVETEAFF. The CDR3 DNA reads TGTGCCAGCAGCTTAGACCCAGTGGAAACTGAAGCTTTCTTT. The J gene is TRBJ1-1, the V gene TRBV7-8; no clear D gene. CDR1 SGHVS and CDR2 FQNEAQ come from the germline V gene. The CDR3 consists of 14 residues. The germline V and J ends were trimmed by 1 base and 5 bases, with 11 bases remaining between them. Combining the CDR3 with reference TRBV7-8 and TRBJ1-1 gives the whole variable domain GAGVSQSPRYKVAKRGQDVALRCDPISGHVSLFWYQQALGQGPEFLTYFQNEAQLDKSGLPSDRFFAERPEGSVSTLKIQRTQQEDSAVYLCASSLDPVETEAFFGQGTRLTVV.

The genes are TRBV12-3 or TRBV12-4 and TRBJ1-2; no reliable D call. Trimming removed 0 bases at V and 8 bases at J, with 13 bases between. This CDR3 has 14 residues. The CDR3 reads CASSLAITGKGYTF. The CDR3 coding sequence is TGTGCCAGCAGTTTAGCGATAACGGGGAAAGGCTACACCTTC.

The chain recombines TRBV7-8 with TRBJ2-7; D possibly corresponds to TRBD1 (5 bases). V lost 2 bases, J lost 2 bases, and 10 bases lay in between. This CDR3 comprises 14 residues. Germline V lookup: CDR1 SGHVS, CDR2 FQNEAQ. CDR3 nucleotide sequence: TGTGCCAGCAGCTTATTCGACAGTACCTACGAGCAGTACTTC. Residues: CASSLFDSTYEQYF.

This clonotype occurred a few times. The chain has TRBV6-1 and TRBJ1-1; tentatively, D is TRBD1 (5 bases). Germline-derived CDR1 and CDR2 are MNHNS and SASEGT. This CDR3 is built from 14 residues. The V and J ends lost 6 bases and 2 bases respectively, with 13 bases between them. In DNA, the CDR3 is TGTGCCAGCAGACCGGGACTCGAAAACACTGAAGCTTTCTTT. The encoded protein is CASRPGLENTEAFF.

This clonotype was seen a few times. The chain carries TRBV7-2 and TRBJ1-6, with D unresolved. V was shortened by 3 bases and J by 6 bases, with 12 bases between the two germline ends. The CDR3 runs 15 residues. CDR1 is SGHTA and CDR2 is FQGNSA in the germline V gene. CDR3 amino acids: CASSFRGLTNSPLHF. Here the CDR3 DNA reads TGTGCCAGCAGCTTTCGTGGGCTTACTAATTCACCCCTCCACTTT. The whole variable domain, filled in from reference TRBV7-2 and TRBJ1-6, reads GAGVSQSPSNKVTEKGKDVELRCDPISGHTALYWYRQSLGQGLEFLIYFQGNSAPDKSGLPSDRFSAERTGGSVSTLTIQRTQQEDSAVYLCASSFRGLTNSPLHFGNGTRLTVT.

This clonotype was picked up a small number of times. This chain uses TRBV7-2 with TRBJ2-7; a weak D match, TRBD2 (5 bases). Per the germline V gene, CDR1 is SGHTA and CDR2 is FQGNSA. This CDR3 region has 13 residues. V was shortened by 1 base and J by 4 bases, with 8 bases between the two germline ends. CDR3 in amino acids: CASSLVRGYEQYF. CDR3 nucleotides: TGTGCCAGCAGCTTAGTTCGCGGGTACGAGCAGTACTTC.

This chain uses TRBV11-3 with TRBJ2-3; the D gene is possibly TRBD1 (5 bases). The CDR3 consists of 18 residues. V dropped 0 bases and J dropped 5 bases, with 21 bases sitting between them. CDR1 SGHNT and CDR2 YENEEA come from the germline V gene. The CDR3 loop is CASSLEPMGREVLDTQYF. DNA for the CDR3: TGTGCCAGCAGCTTAGAACCAATGGGCAGGGAAGTATTAGATACGCAGTATTTT.

The CDR3 DNA is TGTGCCAGCAGCGTAGTGGCAGACAACTATGGCTACACCTTC. Translated, it gives CASSVVADNYGYTF. The rearrangement uses TRBV9 and TRBJ1-2; D gene unclear. Trimming pared 0 bases from V and 2 bases from J, leaving 8 bases between. The CDR3 is made up of 14 amino acids. The germline CDR1 and CDR2 sequences are SGDLS and YYNGEE.

The chain is built from TRBV27 and TRBJ1-6; maybe TRBD1 (6 bases). Germline CDR1 reads MNHEY; CDR2 reads SMNVEV (reference sequence). CDR3 size: 14 residues. Trimming removed 3 bases from V and 7 bases from J, with 10 bases in between. The CDR3 spells CASSFRQGNSPLHF. The CDR3 DNA reads as TGTGCCAGCAGTTTCAGGCAGGGGAATTCACCCCTCCACTTT.